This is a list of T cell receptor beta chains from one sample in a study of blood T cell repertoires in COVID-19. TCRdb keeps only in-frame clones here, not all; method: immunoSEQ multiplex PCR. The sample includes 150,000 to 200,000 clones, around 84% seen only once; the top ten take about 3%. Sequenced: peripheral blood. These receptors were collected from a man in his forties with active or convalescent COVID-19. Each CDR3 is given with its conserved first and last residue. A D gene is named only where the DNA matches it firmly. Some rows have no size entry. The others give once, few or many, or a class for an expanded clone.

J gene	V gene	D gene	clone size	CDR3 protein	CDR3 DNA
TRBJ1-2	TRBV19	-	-	CASRHDSATIYGYTF	TGTGCCAGTAGACACGACTCAGCTACTATCTATGGCTACACCTTC
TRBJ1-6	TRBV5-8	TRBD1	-	CASSLKNRGLNSPLHF	TGTGCCAGCAGCTTGAAGAACAGGGGGCTAAATTCACCCCTCCACTTT
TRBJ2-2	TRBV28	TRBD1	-	CASSHRGRGTGELFF	TGTGCCAGCAGTCACAGGGGGAGAGGCACCGGGGAGCTGTTTTTT
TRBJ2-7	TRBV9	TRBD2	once	CASSVSGGVGYEQYF	TGTGCCAGCAGCGTTAGCGGGGGGGTAGGATACGAGCAGTACTTC
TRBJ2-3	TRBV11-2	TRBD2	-	CASSFAGGTDTQYF	TGTGCCAGCAGCTTTGCGGGGGGCACAGATACGCAGTATTTT
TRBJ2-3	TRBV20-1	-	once	CSAGDTDTQYF	TGCAGTGCAGGAGACACAGATACGCAGTATTTT
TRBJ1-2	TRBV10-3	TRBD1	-	CAISAGTGVYGYTF	TGTGCCATCAGTGCGGGGACAGGGGTCTATGGCTACACCTTC
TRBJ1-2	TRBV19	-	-	CASKKMETGEDYGYTF	TGTGCCAGTAAAAAGATGGAGACGGGGGAGGACTATGGCTACACCTTC
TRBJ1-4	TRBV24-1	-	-	CATSDNGSLDEKLFF	TGTGCCACCAGTGATAACGGGTCTCTAGACGAAAAACTGTTTTTT
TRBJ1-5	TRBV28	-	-	CASRSGAQPQHF	TGTGCCAGCAGATCAGGTGCTCAGCCCCAGCATTTT
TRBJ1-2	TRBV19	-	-	CASSISRAGDGYTF	TGTGCCAGTAGTATCTCCAGGGCGGGGGATGGCTACACCTTC
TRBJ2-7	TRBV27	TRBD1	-	CASSARGLYEQYF	TGTGCCAGCTCGGCCAGGGGGCTCTACGAGCAGTACTTC
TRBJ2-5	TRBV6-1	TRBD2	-	CASSEGLGGLETQYF	TGTGCCAGCAGTGAAGGGCTGGGAGGGTTAGAGACCCAGTACTTC
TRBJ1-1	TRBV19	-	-	CASSMWGGNTEAFF	TGTGCCAGTAGTATGTGGGGGGGTAACACTGAAGCTTTCTTT
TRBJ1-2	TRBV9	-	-	CASSVGRGNYGYTF	TGTGCCAGCAGCGTGGGCAGGGGTAACTATGGCTACACCTTC
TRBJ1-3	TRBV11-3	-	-	CASSLQGVTGNTIYF	TGTGCCAGCAGCTTACAAGGGGTTACTGGAAACACCATATATTTT
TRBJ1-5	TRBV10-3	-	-	CAISESRDISHQPQHF	TGTGCCATCAGTGAGTCCCGGGACATTAGTCATCAGCCCCAGCATTTT
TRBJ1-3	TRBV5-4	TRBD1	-	CASSRGQNSGNTIYF	TGTGCCAGCAGCCGGGGACAGAACTCTGGAAACACCATATATTTT
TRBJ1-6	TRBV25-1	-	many	CASSEGANSPLHF	TGTGCCAGCAGTGAAGGGGCCAATTCACCCCTCCACTTT
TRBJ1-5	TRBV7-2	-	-	CASSLSGGPQHF	TGTGCCAGCAGTTTAAGCGGGGGGCCCCAGCATTTT
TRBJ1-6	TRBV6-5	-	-	CASTLYNSPLHF	TGTGCCAGCACCCTCTATAATTCACCCCTCCACTTT
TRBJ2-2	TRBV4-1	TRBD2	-	CASSQGRLAVGELFF	TGCGCCAGCAGCCAAGGGCGACTAGCCGTCGGGGAGCTGTTTTTT
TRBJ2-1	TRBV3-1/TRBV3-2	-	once	CASSQYRLLFF	TGTGCCAGCAGCCAATACAGGTTACTGTTCTTC
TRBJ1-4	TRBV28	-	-	CASSLFETPEKLFF	TGTGCCAGCAGTTTATTTGAGACACCTGAAAAACTGTTTTTT
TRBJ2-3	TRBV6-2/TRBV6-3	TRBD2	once	CASSYSGAGASTDTQYF	TGTGCCAGCAGTTACTCTGGAGCGGGGGCTAGCACAGATACGCAGTATTTT
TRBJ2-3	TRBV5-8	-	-	CASSLTGDTDTQYF	TGTGCCAGCAGCTTGACCGGGGACACAGATACGCAGTATTTT
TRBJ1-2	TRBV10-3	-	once	CAISEETGYGYTF	TGTGCCATCAGTGAGGAGACAGGTTATGGCTACACCTTC
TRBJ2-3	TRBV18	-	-	CASSRGADTQYF	TGTGCCAGCTCACGAGGCGCAGATACGCAGTATTTT
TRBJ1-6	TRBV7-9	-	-	CATQDALGSPLHF	TGTGCCACACAGGATGCCCTGGGTTCACCCCTCCACTTT
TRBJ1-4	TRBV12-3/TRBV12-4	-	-	CASYRQPNEKLFF	TGTGCCAGCTACAGACAGCCTAATGAAAAACTGTTTTTT
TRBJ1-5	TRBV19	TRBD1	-	CASRLQGPRNQPQHF	TGTGCCAGTAGGCTACAGGGGCCCCGCAATCAGCCCCAGCATTTT
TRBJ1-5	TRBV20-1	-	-	CSASMGGQPQHF	TGCAGTGCTAGTATGGGAGGCCAGCCCCAGCATTTT
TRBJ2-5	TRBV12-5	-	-	CASGFRSGRGETQYF	TGTGCTAGTGGTTTTAGGTCGGGCAGGGGAGAGACCCAGTACTTC
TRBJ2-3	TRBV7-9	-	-	CASSLSLDTQYF	TGTGCCAGCAGCTTGAGTTTAGATACGCAGTATTTT